Given below is one T cell receptor (beta chain) in context. The antigen is undetermined. TCRdb reanalysed the 5' RACE reads using MiXCR and keeps one entry per CDR3 protein. The sample has fewer than 200,000 distinct CDR3 sequences, about a fifth seen once; the top ten hold roughly 23%. This record belongs to a study of T-cell memory formation after mild COVID-19. Broader study findings: Pre-infection memory harbored some responding clones, suggesting cross-reactive memory joined. Day 15 to 85 contracting clones showed balanced CD4/CD8; day 15 to 37 expanders favored CD4+.

The CDR3 sequence is 17 residues long. The germline V gene has CDR1 LNHDA and CDR2 SQIVND (reference sequence). V lost 3 bases and J lost 6; bases outside the gene matches: 9. The V call is TRBV19, the J call TRBJ2-2; 11 bases map to TRBD2. Material for sequencing was PBMCs or a T cell subset sorted from them (not recorded which). This receptor was obtained from an adult woman who had mild COVID-19 (a few samples of this study predate the infection). Cell type and time point are not known. The CDR3 nucleotides are TGTGCCAGTAGTATCCTCCCTAGCGGGAGGAATTCCGGGGAGCTGTTTTTT. As protein: CASSILPSGRNSGELFF.